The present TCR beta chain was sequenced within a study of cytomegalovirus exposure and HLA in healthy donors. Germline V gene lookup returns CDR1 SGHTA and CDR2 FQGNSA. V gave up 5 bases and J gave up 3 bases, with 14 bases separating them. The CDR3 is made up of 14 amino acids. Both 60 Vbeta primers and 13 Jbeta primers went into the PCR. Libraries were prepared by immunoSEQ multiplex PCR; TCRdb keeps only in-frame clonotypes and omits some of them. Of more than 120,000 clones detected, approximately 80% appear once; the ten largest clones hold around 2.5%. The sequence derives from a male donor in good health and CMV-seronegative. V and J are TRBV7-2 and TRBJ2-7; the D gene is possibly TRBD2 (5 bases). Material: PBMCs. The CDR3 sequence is CASSLFAGSYEQYF. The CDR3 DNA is TGTGCCAGCAGCCTTTTCGCTGGGAGCTACGAGCAGTACTTC.